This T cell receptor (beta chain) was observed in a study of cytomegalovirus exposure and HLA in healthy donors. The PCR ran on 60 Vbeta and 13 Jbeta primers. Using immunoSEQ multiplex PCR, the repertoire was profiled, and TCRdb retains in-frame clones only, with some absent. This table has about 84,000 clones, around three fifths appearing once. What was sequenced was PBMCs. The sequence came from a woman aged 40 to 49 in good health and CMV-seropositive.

The CDR3 DNA sequence: TGTGCCAGCAGCCGTCCAGGAGACTATAGCAATCAGCCCCAGCATTTT. Residues: CASSRPGDYSNQPQHF. This chain joins TRBV28 and TRBJ1-5, with D unresolved. This CDR3 is built from 16 residues. Germline V CDR1 and CDR2: MDHEN, SYDVKM. Trimming stripped 6 bases from V and 0 bases from J, with 15 bases between.